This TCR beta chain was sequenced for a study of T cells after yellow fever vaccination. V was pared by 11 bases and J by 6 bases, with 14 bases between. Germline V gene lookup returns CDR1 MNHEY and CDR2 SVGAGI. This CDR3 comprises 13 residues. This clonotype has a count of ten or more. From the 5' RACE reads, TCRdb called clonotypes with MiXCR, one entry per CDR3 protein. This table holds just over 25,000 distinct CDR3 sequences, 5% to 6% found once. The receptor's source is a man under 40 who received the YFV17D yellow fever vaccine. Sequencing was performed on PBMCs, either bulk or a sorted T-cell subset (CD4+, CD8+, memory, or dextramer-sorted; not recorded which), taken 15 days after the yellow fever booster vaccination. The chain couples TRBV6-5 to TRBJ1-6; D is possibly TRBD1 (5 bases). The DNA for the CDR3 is TGTGCCTCAAGCCGGGGCACTAATTCACCCCTCCACTTT. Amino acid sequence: CASSRGTNSPLHF.